Listed below are T cell receptor beta chains from one sample, sequenced in a study of tumor-infiltrating lymphocytes in oesophageal squamous cell carcinoma. TCRdb passed the PCR reads through MiXCR, listing each CDR3 protein once. The data hold about 13,000 distinct CDR3 sequences, with 51% observed a single time. Sequenced: blood. The source is a female donor with esophageal squamous cell carcinoma. CDR3s include the opening cysteine and the closing phenylalanine or tryptophan. D genes are given only for firm matches. Size is stated for part of the rows, as once, few or many counts, or as a class when the clone is expanded.

>TRBJ2-2|medium-sized|TRBV5-6|-
TGTGCCAGCAGCTTGGAGTACGTTGGATCCCGGGAGCTGTTTTTT
CASSLEYVGSRELFF
>TRBJ2-5|-|TRBV7-9|TRBD1
TGTGCCAGCAGCTCCTCAGGGGGCGCAGGGAAGACCCAGTACTTC
CASSSSGGAGKTQYF
>TRBJ1-5|few|TRBV7-2|-
TGTGCCAGCAGCCCAGGAGTGGGTCTGGGGAATCAGCCCCAGCATTTT
CASSPGVGLGNQPQHF
>TRBJ2-7|medium-sized|TRBV12-3/TRBV12-4|-
TGTGCCAGCAGTTTAGGGCTAGCTTACGAGCAGTACTTC
CASSLGLAYEQYF
>TRBJ2-3|few|TRBV7-8|-
TGTGCCAGCAGGATGTCCCGTGAGCCAACGCAGTATTTT
CASRMSREPTQYF
>TRBJ2-1|-|TRBV7-4|-
TGTGCCAGCAGCTCACCTCCAGGGGATGGGGATAACAATGAGCAGTTCTTC
CASSSPPGDGDNNEQFF
>TRBJ1-1|many|TRBV5-1|-
TGCGCCAGCAGCTTGGCCAGTAGGGGGACGAACACTGAAGCTTTCTTT
CASSLASRGTNTEAFF
>TRBJ2-3|medium-sized|TRBV12-3/TRBV12-4|-
TGTGCCAGCAGTCGCAGGGGTCTTGGCACAGATACGCAGTATTTT
CASSRRGLGTDTQYF
>TRBJ2-1|-|TRBV7-2|-
TGTGCCAGCAGCTTAGCGGGGGTGGGTGAGCAGTTCTTC
CASSLAGVGEQFF
>TRBJ2-6|few|TRBV7-6|TRBD1
TGTGCCAGCAGCCCCGCGACAGGGGGAGGGGCCAACGTCCTGACTTTC
CASSPATGGGANVLTF
>TRBJ2-7|few|TRBV7-8|TRBD2
TGTGCCAGCCGCAAGACTAGCGGGGGCGTCTACGAGCAGTACTTC
CASRKTSGGVYEQYF
>TRBJ2-1|-|TRBV7-8|-
TGTGCCAGCAGCGCAGGATATGAGCAGTTCTTC
CASSAGYEQFF
>TRBJ1-2|-|TRBV20-1|TRBD1
TGCAGTGCTAGCCTCGACAGGGCCAACTATGGCTACACCTTC
CSASLDRANYGYTF
>TRBJ1-1|-|TRBV6-8|-
TGTGCCAGCAGTTACTCAACAGTGAGTTTTAGAGAAACTGAAGCTTTCTTT
CASSYSTVSFRETEAFF
>TRBJ2-4|few|TRBV7-9|-
TGTGCCAGCAGCCCGCGGTTAAACATTCAGTACTTC
CASSPRLNIQYF
>TRBJ2-5|-|TRBV6-2/TRBV6-3|TRBD2
TGTGCCAGCAGTTACTTCCCTCTAGCGGGGGAGTCTCGCGAGACCCAGTACTTC
CASSYFPLAGESRETQYF
>TRBJ2-7|-|TRBV6-1|TRBD1
TGTGCCAGCAGCGATACAGGGGTTAGCTACGAGCAGTACTTC
CASSDTGVSYEQYF
>TRBJ2-5|once|TRBV7-6|TRBD2
TGTGCCAGTACTGGGGGGGAGGGGTACCAAGAGACCCAGTACTTC
CASTGGEGYQETQYF
>TRBJ2-4|-|TRBV7-2|TRBD1
TGTGCCAGCAGCTTAGGAGGGGCAGGGGGTCTTTACGAGCAGTACTTT
CASSLGGAGGLYEQYF
>TRBJ2-2|-|TRBV5-3|-
TGTGCCAGCAGCCCGCGCTTCGATTCGCGTACCGGGGAGCTGTCTTTT
CASSPRFDSRTGELSF
>TRBJ2-3|-|TRBV5-1|-
TGCGCCAGCAGCAGGGCTTCCACAGATACGCAGTATTTT
CASSRASTDTQYF
>TRBJ2-1|once|TRBV7-6|TRBD2
TGTGCCAGCAGCTTAGTACTAGCGACCTACAATGAGCAGTTCTTC
CASSLVLATYNEQFF
>TRBJ2-7|-|TRBV28|-
TGTGCCAGCAGTCCCGAGTACGCTGAGCAGTACTTC
CASSPEYAEQYF
>TRBJ1-2|-|TRBV5-6|-
TGTGCCAGCGCCCGGCAGGGACGGGGCTACACCTTC
CASARQGRGYTF
>TRBJ2-2|-|TRBV11-2|-
TGTGCCAGCAGCTTAGAAATTAACACCGGGGAGCTGTTTTTT
CASSLEINTGELFF
>TRBJ2-4|many|TRBV4-1|-
TGCGCCAGCAGCCCGATTACCGCTAGTCAAAACATTCAGTACTTC
CASSPITASQNIQYF
>TRBJ2-1|-|TRBV7-6|-
TGTGCCAGCAGCTTAAGGGCTGTCGCCTACAATGAGCAGTTCTTC
CASSLRAVAYNEQFF
>TRBJ2-1|once|TRBV11-1|-
TGTGCCAGCAGCTTAACGGGGACCGAGCAGTTCTTC
CASSLTGTEQFF
>TRBJ2-7|-|TRBV28|-
TGTGCCAGCAGTTTAGGGACTTCCTGGGCCGAGCAGTACTTC
CASSLGTSWAEQYF
>TRBJ1-1|-|TRBV7-2|-
TGTGCCAGCAGCATAAACACTGAAGCTTTCTTT
CASSINTEAFF
>TRBJ2-4|-|TRBV12-3/TRBV12-4|-
TGTGCCAGCAGTACGTCCGGGTACTACAATGAGCAGTACTTC
CASSTSGYYNEQYF
>TRBJ1-4|many|TRBV2|-
TGTGCCAGCAGTGAAGCAACAGGGAGTGATGAAAAACTGTTTTTT
CASSEATGSDEKLFF
>TRBJ2-1|-|TRBV10-3|-
TGTGCCATCAGTTGGGGAGTCTACAATGAGCAGTTCTTC
CAISWGVYNEQFF
>TRBJ2-7|many|TRBV7-9|-
TGTGCCAGCAGCTTAGGGCTCACCCCGGACGAGCAGTACTTC
CASSLGLTPDEQYF
>TRBJ2-1|-|TRBV6-5|TRBD2
TGTGCCAGCAGTTACTCCGGACTAGCGGGAGTGTACAATGAGCAGTTCTTC
CASSYSGLAGVYNEQFF